Below, one T cell receptor (beta chain) is given with its context. Possible read error: a much larger clone is one base away. Germline assignment: CDR1 MDHEN and CDR2 SYDVKM. The CDR3 has 16 amino acids. Individual cDNA molecules carried attached unique molecular identifiers. MiXCR, run by TCRdb on the 5' RACE reads, gives a single entry per CDR3 protein. In the table there are about 22,000 distinct CDR3 sequences, less than 5.5% of which are singletons. This sample was included in a study of early T cells in non-severe SARS-CoV-2 infection. Study-level background: With bulk RNA from unsorted whole blood as input, sequencing yielded unpaired chains.

Sequencing used whole blood. The chain is built from TRBV28 and TRBJ2-6, with TRBD1 as a possible D gene (5 bases). The receptor comes from an adult who was a healthcare worker with PCR-confirmed SARS-CoV-2 infection or an uninfected control (not recorded which). This chain's CDR3 is CASRPNQRAGANFLTF. CDR3 coding DNA: TGTGCCAGCAGGCCCAACCAACGCGCTGGGGCCAACTTCCTGACTTTC.